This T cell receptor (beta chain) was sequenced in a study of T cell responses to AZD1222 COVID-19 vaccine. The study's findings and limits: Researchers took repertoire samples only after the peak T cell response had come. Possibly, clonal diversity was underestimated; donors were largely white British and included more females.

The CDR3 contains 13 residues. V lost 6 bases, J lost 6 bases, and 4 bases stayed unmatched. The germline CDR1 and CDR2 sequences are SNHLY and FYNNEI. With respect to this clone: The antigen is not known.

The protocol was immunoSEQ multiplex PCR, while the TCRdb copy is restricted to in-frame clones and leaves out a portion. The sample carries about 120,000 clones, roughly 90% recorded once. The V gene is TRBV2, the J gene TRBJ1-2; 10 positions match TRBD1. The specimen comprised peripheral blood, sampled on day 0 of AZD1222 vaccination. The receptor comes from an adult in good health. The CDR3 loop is CASRDRGNDGYTF. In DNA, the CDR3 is TGTGCCAGCAGGGACAGGGGGAACGATGGCTACACCTTC.